This is a list of T cell receptor beta chains from one sample in a study of blood T cell repertoires in COVID-19. Produced via immunoSEQ multiplex PCR; TCRdb's table is partial and in-frame only. The sample yields about 190,000 clones, 89% seen once. Sequences were obtained from peripheral blood. The origin of the receptors is a middle-aged man with acute or convalescent COVID-19. Both conserved end residues are part of each CDR3. D genes are given only for firm matches. The size of a clone is reported for some rows only, either as once, few or many, or as a class for expanded clones.

TRBJ2-5,-,TRBD2,15,TRBV5-1,CASSGGTSAQETQYF,TGCGCCAGCAGCGGTGGGACTAGCGCACAAGAGACCCAGTACTTC
TRBJ1-5,-,-,13,TRBV6-5,CASREGSNQPQHF,TGTGCCAGCAGGGAGGGGAGCAATCAGCCCCAGCATTTT
TRBJ1-6,-,TRBD1,15,TRBV6-5,CASSYEATGDSPLHF,TGTGCCAGCAGTTACGAGGCGACAGGGGACTCACCCCTCCACTTT
TRBJ1-4,-,-,16,TRBV30,CAWSPNRGGAVEKLFF,TGTGCCTGGTCCCCCAACAGAGGGGGGGCTGTTGAAAAACTGTTTTTT
TRBJ2-3,-,TRBD2,17,TRBV6-1,CASSAVRLAGITDTQYF,TGTGCCAGCAGTGCGGTTCGGCTAGCGGGGATCACAGATACGCAGTATTTT
TRBJ1-5,-,-,18,TRBV24-1,CATSDFLRDKDSNQPQHF,TGTGCCACCAGTGATTTTCTCCGGGACAAAGATAGCAATCAGCCCCAGCATTTT
TRBJ2-1,-,TRBD1,17,TRBV5-1,CASSLADRGFSYNEQFF,TGCGCCAGCAGCCTGGCTGACAGGGGATTCTCCTACAATGAGCAGTTCTTC
TRBJ1-2,-,TRBD1,13,TRBV7-9,CASSEGQLYGYTF,TGTGCCAGCAGCGAGGGACAGCTCTATGGCTACACCTTC
TRBJ2-1,once,-,12,TRBV27,CASSLRGGLKFF,TGTGCCAGCAGTTTGAGGGGGGGTCTAAAGTTCTTC
TRBJ2-5,-,TRBD1,13,TRBV25-1,CASRDRVLETQYF,TGTGCCAGCAGGGACAGGGTACTAGAGACCCAGTACTTC
TRBJ2-7,-,TRBD1,12,TRBV2,CASRTGDSEQYF,TGTGCCAGCAGGACAGGGGACTCCGAGCAGTACTTC
TRBJ1-1,few,-,14,TRBV3-1/TRBV3-2,CASSQARRNTEAFF,TGTGCCAGCAGCCAAGCGCGGAGGAACACTGAAGCTTTCTTT
TRBJ1-6,once,-,15,TRBV7-2,CASSLRDKAYSPLHF,TGTGCCAGCAGCCTCCGGGACAAGGCCTATTCACCCCTCCACTTT
TRBJ2-7,-,TRBD1,15,TRBV5-1,CASSPGGVRSYEQYF,TGCGCCAGCAGCCCAGGGGGCGTACGGTCCTACGAGCAGTACTTC
TRBJ2-5,-,-,13,TRBV7-9,CASSPTQPVAQYF,TGTGCCAGCAGCCCTACGCAACCGGTGGCCCAGTACTTC
TRBJ2-7,-,TRBD1,13,TRBV5-1,CASSQPGGDEQYF,TGCGCCAGCAGTCAGCCAGGGGGCGACGAGCAGTACTTC
TRBJ2-3,-,-,15,TRBV6-6,CASRGPGSRADTQYF,TGTGCCAGCAGGGGCCCGGGGTCCCGGGCAGATACGCAGTATTTT
TRBJ1-2,-,-,13,TRBV7-2,CASSSSGGRGYTF,TGTGCCAGCAGCTCGTCCGGGGGTCGAGGCTACACCTTC
TRBJ1-2,-,-,13,TRBV30,CAWSVTGNYGYTF,TGTGCCTGGAGTGTAACGGGGAACTATGGCTACACCTTC
TRBJ2-2,-,TRBD1,15,TRBV19,CASSIQGANTGELFF,TGTGCCAGTAGTATACAGGGGGCGAACACCGGGGAGCTGTTTTTT
TRBJ2-5,-,TRBD2,14,TRBV5-1,CASSLAGVQETQYF,TGCGCCAGCAGCTTAGCGGGGGTCCAAGAGACCCAGTACTTC
TRBJ2-7,-,-,13,TRBV4-2,CASSQDTNGEQYF,TGTGCCAGCAGCCAAGATACTAATGGCGAGCAGTACTTC
TRBJ2-3,-,TRBD2,16,TRBV4-3,CASSQVWGTSGGGWYF,TGCGCCAGCAGCCAAGTTTGGGGGACTAGCGGGGGTGGGTGGTATTTT
TRBJ2-3,-,-,14,TRBV6-6,CASSPGQSTDTQYF,TGTGCCAGCAGCCCCGGACAGAGCACAGATACGCAGTATTTT
TRBJ1-1,once,-,16,TRBV18,CASSPNHGKPVTEAFF,TGTGCCAGCTCACCAAACCACGGTAAACCCGTCACTGAAGCTTTCTTT
TRBJ2-7,-,-,13,TRBV11-2,CASSLDLRYEQYF,TGTGCCAGCAGCTTAGATCTCCGTTACGAGCAGTACTTC
TRBJ1-3,-,TRBD1,15,TRBV27,CASSLAGGSGNTIYF,TGTGCCAGCAGTTTAGCAGGGGGCTCTGGAAACACCATATATTTT
TRBJ2-7,-,TRBD1,15,TRBV2,CASSDPGTGGYEQYF,TGTGCCAGCAGTGATCCTGGGACAGGGGGCTACGAGCAGTACTTC
TRBJ1-1,-,-,11,TRBV29-1,CSVWTGTEAFF,TGCAGCGTTTGGACGGGGACTGAAGCTTTCTTT
TRBJ2-2,-,-,13,TRBV19,CASSNQYTGELFF,TGTGCCAGTAGTAATCAGTACACCGGGGAGCTGTTTTTT
TRBJ1-1,-,TRBD1,14,TRBV7-8,CASSLSRDRTLAFF,TGTGCCAGCAGCTTAAGTAGGGACAGGACTTTAGCTTTCTTT
TRBJ2-5,-,TRBD1,15,TRBV10-1,CASGTGTGIGETQYF,TGCGCCAGCGGGACCGGGACAGGGATTGGCGAGACCCAGTACTTC
TRBJ2-2,-,TRBD1,16,TRBV5-1,CASSLGGQGMTGELFF,TGCGCCAGCAGCTTGGGGGGACAGGGAATGACCGGGGAGCTGTTTTTT
TRBJ2-7,-,-,14,TRBV7-3,CASSLTAGPHEQYF,TGTGCCAGCAGCTTGACAGCGGGTCCCCACGAGCAGTACTTC
TRBJ1-4,-,-,15,TRBV6-5,CASSYLQGLNEKLFF,TGTGCCAGCAGTTACCTGCAGGGCCTTAATGAAAAACTGTTTTTT
TRBJ2-5,-,-,13,TRBV6-2/TRBV6-3,CASSYRYQETQYF,TGTGCCAGCAGTTACCGGTACCAAGAGACCCAGTACTTC
TRBJ2-7,-,-,15,TRBV3-1/TRBV3-2,CASSQGVGLVYEQYF,TGTGCCAGCAGCCAAGGGGTGGGGCTTGTCTACGAGCAGTACTTC
TRBJ2-3,once,TRBD2,14,TRBV6-5,CASKTSGVRDTQYF,TGTGCCAGTAAGACTAGCGGGGTAAGAGATACGCAGTATTTT
TRBJ1-1,-,TRBD1,13,TRBV29-1,CSVRGQLNTEAFF,TGCAGCGTCAGGGGGCAGCTGAACACTGAAGCTTTCTTT
TRBJ2-4,once,TRBD2,14,TRBV6-1,CASSEPAGGLIQYF,TGTGCCAGCAGTGAACCAGCGGGGGGGCTAATTCAGTACTTC
TRBJ2-3,-,-,15,TRBV18,CASSPRDRIGDTQYF,TGTGCCAGCTCACCACGAGACAGGATTGGAGATACGCAGTATTTT
TRBJ1-1,once,-,14,TRBV10-2,CASSVTGLVAEAFF,TGCGCCAGCAGTGTTACAGGGCTGGTAGCTGAAGCTTTCTTT
TRBJ1-6,-,TRBD1,19,TRBV6-8,CASSHPRQGQSSYNSPLHF,TGTGCCAGCAGTCACCCCCGACAGGGGCAGAGCTCCTATAATTCACCCCTCCACTTT
TRBJ1-2,-,TRBD1,15,TRBV7-6,CASSRGTGQGYGYTF,TGTGCCAGCAGCCGGGGGACAGGGCAAGGATATGGCTACACCTTC
TRBJ2-1,-,-,14,TRBV9,CASSVGGAGNEQFF,TGTGCCAGCAGCGTAGGGGGCGCTGGAAATGAGCAGTTCTTC
TRBJ1-2,once,-,18,TRBV6-6,CASSPHLGEGGPNYGYTF,TGTGCCAGCAGTCCTCATCTGGGGGAGGGGGGGCCTAACTATGGCTACACCTTC
TRBJ2-1,-,TRBD1,15,TRBV11-1,CASSRDRADYNEQFF,TGTGCCAGCAGCAGGGACAGGGCCGATTACAATGAGCAGTTCTTC
TRBJ1-4,-,-,16,TRBV30,CAWSVFRVRQPEKLFF,TGTGCCTGGAGTGTATTCCGAGTGAGGCAGCCTGAAAAACTGTTTTTT
TRBJ2-3,-,TRBD1,14,TRBV6-2/TRBV6-3,CASSGQAITDTQYF,TGTGCCAGCAGTGGACAGGCTATCACAGATACGCAGTATTTT
TRBJ2-2,once,TRBD2,16,TRBV2,CASSEALAGGTGELFF,TGTGCCAGCAGTGAAGCGCTAGCGGGTGGCACCGGGGAGCTGTTTTTT
TRBJ1-2,-,TRBD1,15,TRBV6-2/TRBV6-3,CASSHRDRINYGYTF,TGTGCCAGCAGTCACCGGGACAGGATAAACTATGGCTACACCTTC
TRBJ2-5,-,TRBD2,16,TRBV5-4,CASSLGLAGPVGTQYF,TGTGCCAGCAGCTTGGGGTTAGCGGGGCCAGTTGGGACCCAGTACTTC
TRBJ2-3,-,TRBD2,18,TRBV6-2/TRBV6-3,CASSDERGGLEAADTQYF,TGTGCCAGCAGTGACGAGCGGGGGGGCCTCGAGGCGGCAGATACGCAGTATTTT
TRBJ1-2,-,-,13,TRBV4-1,CASSQDRNYGYTF,TGCGCCAGCAGCCAAGACAGGAACTATGGCTACACCTTC
TRBJ1-1,-,-,12,TRBV6-5,CASSYGGAERFF,TGTGCCAGCAGTTACGGGGGGGCAGAGAGATTCTTT